The present entry profiles one TCR beta chain with its context. It lacks a known antigen. Base qualities are not provided; no much larger clone lies one nucleotide away. Inclusion was restricted to participants for whom at least one PBMC sample before ART initiation and at least two post-ART samples were available. All participants with HIV were treated in the United States of America. Before DNA extraction, cryopreserved samples containing about 0.9-10 million PBMC were thawed and washed. At the time of the earliest PBMC sample, participants with HIV were aged between roughly 20 and 60 years. PBMC samples were contributed by each participant from 1-4 timepoints before ART initiation and 2-8 timepoints after ART initiation, with a median of 7 samples. For every participant, serial HIV viral load, CD4+ T-cell count, ART history and demographic data were obtained. Using a Qiagen kit on a QIAcube, genomic DNA was extracted from unsorted PBMC, with samples processed in batches of 12.

V is cut back by 4 bases and J by 3 bases, with 2 bases in the junction unmatched. From cysteine to phenylalanine, the CDR3 is 14 amino acids long. The DNA shown is the 42-base CDR3, in frame from base 1. Reading the germline V gene gives CDR1 MRHNA and CDR2 SNTAGT. The sample belongs to a study of long-term antiretroviral therapy in people with HIV (dated by TCRdb to 2022 to 2024). At the level of the whole study: The earliest samples were collected roughly a decade before the 2015 WHO recommendation for immediate ART, at a time when ART was usually postponed until CD4 counts fell. This retrospective serial study examined whether starting ART and sustained HIV suppression were associated with changes in the composition and diversity of the TRB repertoire in peripheral blood. The cohort contributed 150 to 200 cryopreserved PBMC samples from fewer than 35 adults with confirmed HIV infection, collected serially over a mean of around six years (range 1-12). No cross-contamination during QIAcube processing was shown when test extractions of a monoclonal T-cell line were performed alongside around 30 polyclonal samples. About 40% of the 30 participants with HIV were female. Here is what the overall study found, with its caveats: The repertoire was dominated across all time points by expanded TRB clones identified before ART initiation, although this dominance was seen to fluctuate and to decrease in many PLHIV after ART. HIV repertoires had narrower CDR3 length ranges than controls, and the network structure suggested an antigen-experienced repertoire that shifted only slightly toward naive after ART. The samples were dated from about 2004 to 2017, and the ART regimens that were used may be less effective than current ART regimens. Because pre-ART samples had limited cell numbers, profiling was done on unsorted PBMC rather than on sorted CD4+ and CD8+ T cells. Inferences about post-ART repertoire changes were limited because no data were available on ART adherence, viral resistance or therapy changes. ART initiation was associated with a significant increase in TRB diversity, but diversity stayed significantly below transplant donor controls even after long-term ART. Limited PBMC availability meant only the TCR beta chain was sequenced, without alpha chain pairing.

The immunoSEQ hsTCRB v3.0 assay was used at survey level resolution to sequence the TRB variable region. A depth of about 40,000-55,000 T-cell genomes per sample was targeted for TRB sequencing. Pooled TRB libraries were sequenced on an Illumina MiSeq with a v3 150-cycle kit. The original methods were these. Analysis of repertoires was carried out in R inside a reproducible Nextflow workflow spanning QC, data transformation and analysis. LymphoSeq2, an R package for exploring AIRR-Seq data, was used to implement the custom analyses. A handful of samples that produced fewer than 5000 total TRB sequences were removed, so about 200 HIV repertoires were analyzed. Among the 190 or so HIV repertoires that were kept, around 59 were collected before ART initiation and 120 to 140 were collected after ART initiation. Repertoires were downsampled to 5000 TRB nucleotide sequences, and summary statistics were averaged over 100 downsampling iterations. Only TRB sequences with CDR3 regions of at least seven amino acids were retained for analysis. Diversity was assessed using a clonality score derived from Shannon entropy and using the Gini coefficient. In the repertoire networks, any two of the top 5000 CDR3 amino acid sequences were linked whenever the two sequences differed by an edit distance of one. GLIPH2 predicted antigen specificity groups and MHC restriction for TRB CDR3 amino acid sequences. To flag known CMV, EBV, HIV or tissue antigen associations, CDR3 amino acid sequences were matched against VDJdb and McPAS-TCR. Pre-ART, post-ART and control groups were compared with Wilcoxon signed-rank tests and Holm-Bonferroni correction. Not all clones reach the TCRdb copy of this immuneACCESS table, which keeps in-frame sequences only. Checked studies attribute under half of the gap to unresolved V genes and leave the rest unexplained. The V and J calls and clone size come from that table; D and trimming were worked out from the DNA. Here the sample has 20,000 or so clones; 80% to 90% occur a single time. Approximately 19% of the sample rests with the top ten.

This specimen was unsorted PBMCs, taken 0.1 years before starting antiretroviral therapy. The clonotype originates from a man aged 18 to 29 with HIV. Rearrangement joined TRBV6-4 to TRBJ2-3, and 9 bases in between align with TRBD1. The DNA sequence reads TGTGCCAGCAGTGGGGGACAGGGAACAGATACGCAGTATTTT. Its protein product is CASSGGQGTDTQYF.